What follows are 2 T cell receptor beta chains derived from one specimen sequenced in a study of regulatory T cells in long-lasting Graves disease. Relying on iRepertoire HTBI primers and Arm-PCR of CDR3 regions, the team built TCR beta libraries. TCRdb fed the multiplex PCR reads into MiXCR, producing one record per CDR3 protein. The table records approximately 480,000 distinct CDR3 sequences, roughly 15% of them present only once. The time point denotes: newly diagnosed GD, antithyroid drugs for less than 3 months. Generation of the TCR library employed RNA extracted from PBMCs. The sample also formed part of further work on T cells in Graves' hyperthyroidism and ophthalmopathy.

The sequencing here drew on peripheral blood mononuclear cells (PBMCs), taken at new diagnosis, from a patient treated with antithyroid drugs. Receptor source: a man between 40 and 49 years old with Graves disease.

To note about this clonotype: This clone may be a read error of a much larger clone one base away. The genes are TRBV6-1 and TRBJ2-7; D possibly matches TRBD1 or TRBD2 (5 bases each). V lost 6 bases and J 6 bases, leaving 18 bases between the germline ends. CDR1 MNHNS and CDR2 SASEGT come from the germline V gene. This CDR3 spans 14 amino acids. Written as DNA, the CDR3 is TGTGCCAGCAGCCGTCGAGGGGAAGGTCCCGAGCAGTACTTC. Translation: CASSRRGEGPEQYF.

In this sample, this clonotype turned up many times. The chain joins TRBV4-1 to TRBJ1-2; the match to TRBD1 covers 9 bases. The CDR3 is made up of 14 amino acids. Per the germline V gene, CDR1 is MGHRA and CDR2 is YSYEKL. After removal of 1 base from V and 5 bases from J, the junction contained 2 bases not matched to a gene. Here the CDR3 reads CASSQGQGVYGYTF. The DNA of the CDR3 is TGCGCCAGCAGCCAAGGACAGGGGGTATATGGCTACACCTTC.